This T cell receptor (beta chain) was obtained from a study of blood T cell repertoires in COVID-19. Per the authors' pipeline: Reference gene primer amplification gave nucleated cell count estimates. Sequenced by immunoSEQ multiplex PCR; TCRdb stores in-frame clones only, minus some. From that table come the V and J calls and clone size; the DNA was used to work out D and trimming. The sample contains fewer than 200,000 clones, about 78% of which appear only once. Germline values: CDR1 LGHNA, CDR2 YNFKEQ. V lost 3 bases, J lost 0 bases, and 6 bases lay in between. This CDR3 is 14 amino acids long. The TCR comes from a woman in her forties or fifties with active or convalescent COVID-19. The gene calls are TRBV4-2 and TRBJ2-4; possible D gene TRBD2, 6 bases. Sequenced sample: peripheral blood. Written as DNA, the CDR3 is TGTGCCAGCAGCCAGGAGGGAGCCAAAAACATTCAGTACTTC. Its protein is CASSQEGAKNIQYF.